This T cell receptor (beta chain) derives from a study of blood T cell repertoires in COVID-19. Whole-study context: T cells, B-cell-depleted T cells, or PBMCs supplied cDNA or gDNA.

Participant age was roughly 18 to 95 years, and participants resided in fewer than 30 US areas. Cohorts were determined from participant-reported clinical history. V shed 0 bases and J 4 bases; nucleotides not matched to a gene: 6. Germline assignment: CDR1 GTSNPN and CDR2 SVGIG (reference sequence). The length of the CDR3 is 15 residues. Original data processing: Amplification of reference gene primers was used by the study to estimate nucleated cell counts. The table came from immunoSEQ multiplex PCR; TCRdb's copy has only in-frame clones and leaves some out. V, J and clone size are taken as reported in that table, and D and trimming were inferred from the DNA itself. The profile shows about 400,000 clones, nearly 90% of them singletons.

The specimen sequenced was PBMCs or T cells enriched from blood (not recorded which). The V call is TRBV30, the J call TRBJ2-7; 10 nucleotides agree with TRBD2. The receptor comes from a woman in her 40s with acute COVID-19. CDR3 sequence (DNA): TGTGCCTGGAGTGTACAGCGGGGGGGCCAGTACGAGCAGTACTTC. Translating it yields CAWSVQRGGQYEQYF.